The next 10 T cell receptor beta chains were all read from a single sample in a study of blood T cell repertoires in COVID-19. Clones were read by immunoSEQ multiplex PCR, and TCRdb kept only the in-frame ones, dropping some. Among 90,000 to 130,000 clones listed, 65% to 80% were seen once. Material: peripheral blood. These receptors were obtained from a middle-aged woman with acute or convalescent COVID-19.

The chain joins TRBV14 to TRBJ1-2; 11 bases line up with TRBD1. The CDR3 is made up of 17 amino acids. The V gene end was trimmed by 0 bases and the J gene end by 8 bases; junction bases not matched to a gene: 11. Per the germline V gene, CDR1 is SGHDN and CDR2 is FVKESK. The CDR3 here is CASSQDSIGTGGVGYTF. The DNA of the CDR3 is TGTGCCAGCAGCCAAGATTCGATCGGGACAGGGGGAGTAGGCTACACCTTC.

This sequence joins TRBV7-9 and TRBJ2-4; TRBD1 is a possible D gene (5 bases). This CDR3 region has 17 residues. Germline-derived CDR1 and CDR2 are SEHNR and FQNEAQ (reference sequence). Deletions cut 5 bases from V and 2 bases from J, with 19 bases between. CDR3 DNA sequence: TGTGCCAGCAGCCCTAACTTCAGGGTAGAGCCCAAAAACATTCAGTACTTC. Amino acids: CASSPNFRVEPKNIQYF.

This clone was detected only a few times. The chain carries TRBV6-5 and TRBJ1-5, with D perhaps matching TRBD1 (6 bases). There are 15 residues in the CDR3. V was pared by 5 bases and J by 0 bases, with 11 bases between. Germline CDR1 is MNHEY and CDR2 is SVGAGI. The DNA of the CDR3 is TGTGCCAGCAGTCGACAGGCCTATAGCAATCAGCCCCAGCATTTT. The encoded protein is CASSRQAYSNQPQHF.

The V gene is TRBV6-5, the J gene TRBJ2-2; the D is unclear. CDR3 length: 13 residues. Germline CDR1 is MNHEY and CDR2 is SVGAGI. Trimming stripped 6 bases from V and 1 base from J, with 6 bases between. CDR3 DNA: TGTGCCAGCAGGATACAGAACACCGGGGAGCTGTTTTTT. Residues: CASRIQNTGELFF.

The J gene is TRBJ2-4, the V gene TRBV30; a weak D match, TRBD1 (5 bases). Germline V gene data show CDR1 as GTSNPN and CDR2 as SVGIG (reference sequence). This CDR3 is 14 amino acids long. The V gene lost 0 bases and the J gene lost 7 bases, with 13 bases spanning the gap. CDR3 sequence (DNA): TGTGCCTGGAGTGTACAGGAGAGTTCGAACATTCAGTACTTC. It is translated as CAWSVQESSNIQYF.

This clone has just a few counts. The chain is built from TRBV2 and TRBJ2-1, with 10 bases lining up with TRBD2. V shed 3 bases, J shed 8 bases, and the junction held 7 bases outside the gene matches. The CDR3 is made up of 15 amino acids. From germline, CDR1 is SNHLY and CDR2 FYNNEI. As DNA, the CDR3 is TGTGCCAGCAGTGATCAGCGGGGGGGTGGAGATGAGCAGTTCTTC. It encodes CASSDQRGGGDEQFF.

This CDR3 reads CATSDDAGTAHTGELFF. Here the CDR3 DNA reads TGTGCCACCAGTGATGACGCCGGGACAGCTCACACCGGGGAGCTGTTTTTT. The chain is built from TRBV24-1 and TRBJ2-2; 7 bases agree with TRBD1. V lost 3 bases to trimming and J lost 3 bases; unmatched junction nucleotides: 9. Germline assignment: CDR1 KGHDR and CDR2 SFDVKD. This CDR3 is 17 amino acids long.

The chain recombines TRBV5-4 with TRBJ1-4; weak D call: TRBD1 (6 bases). CDR1 is SGHNT and CDR2 is YYREEE in the germline V gene (reference sequence). This CDR3 is 16 amino acids long. With 3 bases removed from V and 8 bases from J, the gap between germline ends came to 20 bases. The DNA of the CDR3 is TGTGCCAGCAGCTCCTATAGAGCAGGGGAAGCGGAAAAACTGTTTTTT. Amino acids: CASSSYRAGEAEKLFF.

The chain links TRBV28 to TRBJ2-1, with 9 nucleotides matching TRBD2. CDR3 length: 15 amino acids. Trimming took 7 bases from V and 4 from J; bases not matched to a gene: 8. Per the germline V gene, CDR1 is MDHEN and CDR2 is SYDVKM. The CDR3 reads CASNLSGGIYNEQFF. For the CDR3, the DNA is TGTGCCAGCAACCTAAGCGGGGGGATTTACAATGAGCAGTTCTTC. The entire variable domain, with the rest obtained from reference TRBV28 and TRBJ2-1, is as follows: DVKVTQSSRYLVKRTGEKVFLECVQDMDHENMFWYRQDPGLGLRLIYFSYDVKMKEKGDIPEGYSVSREKKERFSLILESASTNQTSMYLCASNLSGGIYNEQFFGPGTRLTVL.

The chain employs TRBV14 and TRBJ1-2; D remains unclear. This CDR3 spans 13 amino acids. Germline assignment: CDR1 SGHDN and CDR2 FVKESK. V dropped 0 bases and J dropped 4 bases, with 6 bases sitting between them. CDR3 amino acids: CASSQESSYGYTF. The CDR3, as DNA: TGTGCCAGCAGCCAAGAGTCCAGCTATGGCTACACCTTC.